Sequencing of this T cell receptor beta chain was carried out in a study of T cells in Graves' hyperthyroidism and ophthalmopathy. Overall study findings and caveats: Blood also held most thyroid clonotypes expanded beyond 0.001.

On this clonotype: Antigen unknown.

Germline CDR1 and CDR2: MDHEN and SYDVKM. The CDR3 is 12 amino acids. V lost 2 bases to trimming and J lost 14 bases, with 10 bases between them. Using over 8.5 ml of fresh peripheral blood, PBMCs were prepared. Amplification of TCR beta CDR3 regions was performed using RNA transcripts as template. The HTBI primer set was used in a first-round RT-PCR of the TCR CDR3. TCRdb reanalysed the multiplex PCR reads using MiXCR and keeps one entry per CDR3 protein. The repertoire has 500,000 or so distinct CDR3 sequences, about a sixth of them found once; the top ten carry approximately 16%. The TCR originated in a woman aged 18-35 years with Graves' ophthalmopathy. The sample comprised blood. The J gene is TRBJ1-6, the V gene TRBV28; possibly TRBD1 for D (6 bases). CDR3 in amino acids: CASSLPGTSLHF. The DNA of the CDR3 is TGTGCCAGCAGTTTACCTGGGACATCCCTCCACTTT.